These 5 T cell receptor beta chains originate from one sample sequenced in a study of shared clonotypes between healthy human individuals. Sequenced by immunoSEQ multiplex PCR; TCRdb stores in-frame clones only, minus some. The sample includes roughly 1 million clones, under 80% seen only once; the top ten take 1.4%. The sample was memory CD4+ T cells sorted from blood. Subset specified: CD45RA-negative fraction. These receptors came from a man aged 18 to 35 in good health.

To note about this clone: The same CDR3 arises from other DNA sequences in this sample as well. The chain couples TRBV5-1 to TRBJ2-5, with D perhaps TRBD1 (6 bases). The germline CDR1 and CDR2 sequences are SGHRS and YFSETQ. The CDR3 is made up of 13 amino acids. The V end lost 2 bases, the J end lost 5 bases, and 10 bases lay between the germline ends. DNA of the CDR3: TGCGCCAGCAGCTTACAGGGCGGGGAGACCCAGTACTTC. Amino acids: CASSLQGGETQYF.

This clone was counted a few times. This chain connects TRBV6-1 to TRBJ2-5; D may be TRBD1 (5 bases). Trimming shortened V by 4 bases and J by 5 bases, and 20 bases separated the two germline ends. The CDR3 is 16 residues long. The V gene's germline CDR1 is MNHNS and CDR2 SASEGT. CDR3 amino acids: CASSVEPAGLGETQYF. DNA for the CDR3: TGTGCCAGCAGTGTCGAGCCGGCAGGGCTAGGCGAGACCCAGTACTTC.

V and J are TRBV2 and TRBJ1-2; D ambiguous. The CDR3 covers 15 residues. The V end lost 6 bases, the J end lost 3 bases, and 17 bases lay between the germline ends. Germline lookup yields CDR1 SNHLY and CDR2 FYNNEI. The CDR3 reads CASSGGALIDYGYTF. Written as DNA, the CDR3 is TGTGCCAGCAGCGGCGGAGCCCTCATCGACTATGGCTACACCTTC. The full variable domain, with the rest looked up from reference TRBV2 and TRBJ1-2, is EPEVTQTPSHQVTQMGQEVILRCVPISNHLYFYWYRQILGQKVEFLVSFYNNEISEKSEIFDDQFSVERPDGSNFTLKIRSTKLEDSAMYFCASSGGALIDYGYTFGSGTRLTVV.

CDR3 residues: CASSLFTGAYEQYF. In nucleotides, the CDR3 is TGTGCCAGCAGCTTATTCACAGGGGCCTACGAGCAGTACTTC. The gene calls are TRBV7-2 and TRBJ2-7; 7 positions match TRBD1. Germline V gene data show CDR1 as SGHTA and CDR2 as FQGNSA. The CDR3 covers 14 residues. After removal of 2 bases from V and 2 bases from J, the junction contained 3 bases not matched to a gene.

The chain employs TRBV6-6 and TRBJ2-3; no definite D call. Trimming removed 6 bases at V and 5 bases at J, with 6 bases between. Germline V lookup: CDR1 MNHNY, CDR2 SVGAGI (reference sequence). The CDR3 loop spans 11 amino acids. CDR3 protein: CASSPQDTQYF. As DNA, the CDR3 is TGTGCCAGCAGCCCCCAAGATACGCAGTATTTT.